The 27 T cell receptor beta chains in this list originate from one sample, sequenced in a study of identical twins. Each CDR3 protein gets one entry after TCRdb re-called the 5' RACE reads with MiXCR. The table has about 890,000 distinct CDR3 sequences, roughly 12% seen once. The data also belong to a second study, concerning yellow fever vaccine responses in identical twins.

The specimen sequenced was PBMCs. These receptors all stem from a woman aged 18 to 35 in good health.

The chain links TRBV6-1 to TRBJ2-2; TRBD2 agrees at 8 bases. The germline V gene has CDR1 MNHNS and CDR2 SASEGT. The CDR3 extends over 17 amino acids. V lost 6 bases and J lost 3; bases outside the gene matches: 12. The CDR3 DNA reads TGTGCCAGCAGGGATAGGTTTTCTAGCGGGTACACCGGGGAGCTGTTTTTT. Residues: CASRDRFSSGYTGELFF.

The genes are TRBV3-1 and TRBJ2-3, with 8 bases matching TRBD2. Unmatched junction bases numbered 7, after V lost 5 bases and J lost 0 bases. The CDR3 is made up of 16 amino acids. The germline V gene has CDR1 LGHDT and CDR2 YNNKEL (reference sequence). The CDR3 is CASSYRGGSSTDTQYF. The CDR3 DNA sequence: TGTGCCAGCAGCTATCGCGGGGGGTCGAGCACAGATACGCAGTATTTT.

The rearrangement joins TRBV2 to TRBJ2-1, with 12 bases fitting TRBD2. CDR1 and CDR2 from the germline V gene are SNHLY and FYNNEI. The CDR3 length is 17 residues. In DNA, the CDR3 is TGTGCAACCCACGAGGGGAATCTAGCGGGAGGGCCGCATGAGCAGTTCTTC. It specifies CATHEGNLAGGPHEQFF.

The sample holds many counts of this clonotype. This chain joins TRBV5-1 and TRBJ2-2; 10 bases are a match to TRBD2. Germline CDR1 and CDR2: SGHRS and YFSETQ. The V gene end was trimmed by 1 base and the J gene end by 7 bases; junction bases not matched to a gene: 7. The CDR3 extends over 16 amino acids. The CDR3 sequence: CASSLILAGAGGELFF. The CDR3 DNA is TGCGCCAGCAGCTTGATCCTAGCGGGAGCTGGCGGGGAGCTGTTTTTT.

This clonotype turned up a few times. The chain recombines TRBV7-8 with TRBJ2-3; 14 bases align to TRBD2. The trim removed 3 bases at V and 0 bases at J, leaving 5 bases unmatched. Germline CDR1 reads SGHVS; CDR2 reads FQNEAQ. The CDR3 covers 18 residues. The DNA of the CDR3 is TGTGCCAGCAGCTTGGGACTAGCGGGAGTCCCTAGCACAGATACGCAGTATTTT. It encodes CASSLGLAGVPSTDTQYF.

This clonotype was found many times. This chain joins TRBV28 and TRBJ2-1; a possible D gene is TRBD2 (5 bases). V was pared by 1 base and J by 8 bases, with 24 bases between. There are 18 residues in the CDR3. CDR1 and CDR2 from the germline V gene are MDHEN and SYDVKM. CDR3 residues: CASSLSPGMGTHLDEQFF. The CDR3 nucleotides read TGTGCCAGCAGTTTATCCCCGGGGATGGGCACTCACCTAGATGAGCAGTTCTTC. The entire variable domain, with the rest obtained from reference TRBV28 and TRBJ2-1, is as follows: DVKVTQSSRYLVKRTGEKVFLECVQDMDHENMFWYRQDPGLGLRLIYFSYDVKMKEKGDIPEGYSVSREKKERFSLILESASTNQTSMYLCASSLSPGMGTHLDEQFFGPGTRLTVL.

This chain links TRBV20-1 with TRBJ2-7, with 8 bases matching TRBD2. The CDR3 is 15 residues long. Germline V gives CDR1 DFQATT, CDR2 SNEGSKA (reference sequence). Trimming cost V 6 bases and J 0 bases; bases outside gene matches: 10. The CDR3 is CSADRLALSSYEQYF. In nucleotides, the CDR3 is TGCAGTGCGGATAGACTAGCGTTAAGCTCCTACGAGCAGTACTTC.

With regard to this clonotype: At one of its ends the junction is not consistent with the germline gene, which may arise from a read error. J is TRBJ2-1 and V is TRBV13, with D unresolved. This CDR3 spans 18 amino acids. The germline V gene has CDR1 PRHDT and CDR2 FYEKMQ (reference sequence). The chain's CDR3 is CAISLTPRAGSVYNEQFF. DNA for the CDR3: TGTGCCATCAGCTTAACCCCCCGCGCTGGGTCGGTTTACAATGAGCAGTTCTTC.

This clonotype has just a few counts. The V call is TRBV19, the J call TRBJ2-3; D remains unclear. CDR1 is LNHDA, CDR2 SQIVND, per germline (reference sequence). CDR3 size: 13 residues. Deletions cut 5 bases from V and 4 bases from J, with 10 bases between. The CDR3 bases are TGTGCCAGTAGTGACCCCCCCGCAGATACGCAGTATTTT. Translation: CASSDPPADTQYF.

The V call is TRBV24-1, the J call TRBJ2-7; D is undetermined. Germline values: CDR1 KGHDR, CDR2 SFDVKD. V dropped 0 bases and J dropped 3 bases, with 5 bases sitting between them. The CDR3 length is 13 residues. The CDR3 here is CATSDLHSYEQYF. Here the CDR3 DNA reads TGTGCCACCAGTGATTTGCACAGCTACGAGCAGTACTTC.

The chain's CDR3 is CASLTTMPGLHQETQYF. The CDR3 region has the DNA TGTGCCAGCCTCACCACCATGCCAGGGCTCCACCAAGAGACCCAGTACTTC. The rearrangement links TRBV18 to TRBJ2-5, with TRBD1 as a possible D gene (5 bases). The CDR3 has 17 residues. V lost 8 bases and J lost 0, with 22 bases in between. Per the germline V gene, CDR1 is KGHSH and CDR2 is LQKENI.

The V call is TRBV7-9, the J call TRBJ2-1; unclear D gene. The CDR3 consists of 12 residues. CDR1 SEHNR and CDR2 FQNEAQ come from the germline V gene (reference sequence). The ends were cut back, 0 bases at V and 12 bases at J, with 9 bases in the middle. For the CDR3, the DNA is TGTGCCAGCAGCTTAGCGGGCCCGTCGCAGTTCTTC. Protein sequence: CASSLAGPSQFF.

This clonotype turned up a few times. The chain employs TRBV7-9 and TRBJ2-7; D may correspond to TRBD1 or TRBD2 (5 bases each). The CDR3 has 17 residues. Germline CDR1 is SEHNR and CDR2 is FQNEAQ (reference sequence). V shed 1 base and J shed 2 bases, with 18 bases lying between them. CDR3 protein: CASSLGDGQRRAYEQYF. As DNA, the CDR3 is TGTGCCAGCAGCTTAGGGGACGGCCAGCGGAGAGCCTACGAGCAGTACTTC. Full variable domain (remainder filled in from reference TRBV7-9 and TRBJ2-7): DTGVSQNPRHKITKRGQNVTFRCDPISEHNRLYWYRQTLGQGPEFLTYFQNEAQLEKSRLLSDRFSAERPKGSFSTLEIQRTEQGDSAMYLCASSLGDGQRRAYEQYFGPGTRLTVT.

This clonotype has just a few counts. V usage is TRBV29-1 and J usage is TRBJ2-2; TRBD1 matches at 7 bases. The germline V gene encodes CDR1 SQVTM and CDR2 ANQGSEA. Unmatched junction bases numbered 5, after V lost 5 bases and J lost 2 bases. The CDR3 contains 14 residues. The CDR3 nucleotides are TGCAGCGTTACGGACAGGCCCAACACCGGGGAGCTGTTTTTT. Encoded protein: CSVTDRPNTGELFF.

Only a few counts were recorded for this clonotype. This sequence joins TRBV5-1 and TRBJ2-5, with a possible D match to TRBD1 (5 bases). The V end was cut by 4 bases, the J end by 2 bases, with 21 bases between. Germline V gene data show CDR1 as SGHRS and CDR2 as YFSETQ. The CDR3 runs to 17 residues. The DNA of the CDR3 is TGCGCCAGCAGCCCCGCTAGGGGTCAGAACCTTCAAGAGACCCAGTACTTC. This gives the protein CASSPARGQNLQETQYF. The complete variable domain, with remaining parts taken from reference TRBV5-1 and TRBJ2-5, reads KAGVTQTPRYLIKTRGQQVTLSCSPISGHRSVSWYQQTPGQGLQFLFEYFSETQRNKGNFPGRFSGRQFSNSRSEMNVSTLELGDSALYLCASSPARGQNLQETQYFGPGTRLLVL.

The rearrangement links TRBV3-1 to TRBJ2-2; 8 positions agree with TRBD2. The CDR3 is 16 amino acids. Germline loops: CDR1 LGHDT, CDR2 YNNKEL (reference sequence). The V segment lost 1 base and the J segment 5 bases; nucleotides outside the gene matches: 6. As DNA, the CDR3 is TGTGCCAGCAGCCAAGGTGGTAGCGGGGCTACCGGGGAGCTGTTTTTT. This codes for CASSQGGSGATGELFF.

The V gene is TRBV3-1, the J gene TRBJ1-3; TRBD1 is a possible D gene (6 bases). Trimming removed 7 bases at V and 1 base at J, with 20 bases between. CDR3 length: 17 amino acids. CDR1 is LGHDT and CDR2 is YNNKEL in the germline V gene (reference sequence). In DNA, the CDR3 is TGTGCCAGCACCCGATGGAGGACAGACGGTTCTGGAAACACCATATATTTT. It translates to CASTRWRTDGSGNTIYF.

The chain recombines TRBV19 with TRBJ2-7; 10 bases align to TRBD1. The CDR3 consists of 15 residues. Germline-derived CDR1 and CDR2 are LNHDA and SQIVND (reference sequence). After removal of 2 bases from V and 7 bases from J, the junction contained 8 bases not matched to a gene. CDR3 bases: TGTGCCAGTAGTATATCCCCGGGACAGGGGTGGGAGCAGTACTTC. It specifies CASSISPGQGWEQYF. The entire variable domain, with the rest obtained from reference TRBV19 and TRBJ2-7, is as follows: DGGITQSPKYLFRKEGQNVTLSCEQNLNHDAMYWYRQDPGQGLRLIYYSQIVNDFQKGDIAEGYSVSREKKESFPLTVTSAQKNPTAFYLCASSISPGQGWEQYFGPGTRLTVT.

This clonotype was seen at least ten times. The CDR3 DNA reads as TGTGCCACCCACTGGGGATACACAGAAGAAGTGAGCGGGGAGCTGTTTTTT. This gives the protein CATHWGYTEEVSGELFF. The genes are TRBV12-3 or TRBV12-4 and TRBJ2-2; D is unclear. Trimming pared 10 bases from V and 7 bases from J, leaving 28 bases between. The CDR3 has 17 amino acids.

CDR3 residues: CSARGMATYEQYF. As DNA, the CDR3 is TGCAGTGCTAGAGGTATGGCTACCTACGAGCAGTACTTC. This sequence joins TRBV20-1 and TRBJ2-7; D gene unclear. The CDR3 totals 13 residues. Deletions cut 1 base from V and 2 bases from J, with 9 bases between. The V gene's germline CDR1 is DFQATT and CDR2 SNEGSKA (reference sequence).

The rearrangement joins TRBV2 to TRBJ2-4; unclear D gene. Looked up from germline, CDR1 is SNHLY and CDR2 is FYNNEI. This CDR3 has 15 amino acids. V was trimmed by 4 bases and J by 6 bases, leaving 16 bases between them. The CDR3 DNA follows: TGTGCCAGCAGTGCTCGGTGGGGATATTCAAACATTCAGTACTTC. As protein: CASSARWGYSNIQYF.

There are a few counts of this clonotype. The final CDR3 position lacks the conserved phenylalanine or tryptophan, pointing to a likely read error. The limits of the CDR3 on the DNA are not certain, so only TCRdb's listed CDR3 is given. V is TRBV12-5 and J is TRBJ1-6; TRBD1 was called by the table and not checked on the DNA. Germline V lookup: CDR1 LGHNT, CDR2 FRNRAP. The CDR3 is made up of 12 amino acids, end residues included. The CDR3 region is CASGFPWTGPSG.

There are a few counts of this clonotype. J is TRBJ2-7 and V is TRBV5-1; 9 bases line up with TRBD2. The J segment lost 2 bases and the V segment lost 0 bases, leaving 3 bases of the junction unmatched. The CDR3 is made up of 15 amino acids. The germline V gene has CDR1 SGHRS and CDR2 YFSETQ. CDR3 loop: CASSLASGATYEQYF. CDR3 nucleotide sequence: TGCGCCAGCAGCTTGGCTAGCGGGGCAACCTACGAGCAGTACTTC.

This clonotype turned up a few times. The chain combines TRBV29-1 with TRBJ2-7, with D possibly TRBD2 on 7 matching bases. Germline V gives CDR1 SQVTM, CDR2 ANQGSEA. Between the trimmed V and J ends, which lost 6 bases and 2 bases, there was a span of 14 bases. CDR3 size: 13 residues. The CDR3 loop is CSVDSGDTYEQYF. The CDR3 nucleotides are TGCAGCGTGGACAGCGGGGATACCTACGAGCAGTACTTC.

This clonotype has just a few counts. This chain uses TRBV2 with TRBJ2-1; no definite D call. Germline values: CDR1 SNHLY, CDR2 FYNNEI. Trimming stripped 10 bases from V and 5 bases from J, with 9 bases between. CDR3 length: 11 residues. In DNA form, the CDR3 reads TGTGCCACCGAGGCCAACAATGAGCAGTTCTTC. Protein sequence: CATEANNEQFF.

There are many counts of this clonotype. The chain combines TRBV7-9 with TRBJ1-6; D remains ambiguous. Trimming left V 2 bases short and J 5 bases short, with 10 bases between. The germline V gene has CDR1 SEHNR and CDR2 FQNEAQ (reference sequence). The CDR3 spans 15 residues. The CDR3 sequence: CASSLSTGNNSPLHF. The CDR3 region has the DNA TGTGCCAGCAGCTTATCGACGGGAAATAATTCACCCCTCCACTTT.

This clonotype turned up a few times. The CDR3 coding sequence is TGTGCCAGCGCCAGGTCATTGTACGAGCAGTACGTC. Protein sequence: CASARSLYEQYV. The chain employs TRBV28 and TRBJ2-7; D not certain. The V gene's germline CDR1 is MDHEN and CDR2 SYDVKM. This CDR3 region has 12 residues. V was shortened by 8 bases and J by 4 bases, with 12 bases between the two germline ends.